These 25 T cell receptor beta chains came from one sample sequenced in a study of shared clonotypes between healthy human individuals. The table came from immunoSEQ multiplex PCR; TCRdb's copy has only in-frame clones and leaves some out. Counted here are approximately 740,000 clones, approximately 92% occurring once; the ten biggest clones make up less than 25%. Cells designated naive CD8 were CD45RO-negative and were positively selected for CCR7, with terminally differentiated effector memory CD45RA+ cells excluded. The sequencing sample was made of naive CD8+ T cells sorted from blood. These receptors all come from a man aged 25 to 45 in good health.

This chain connects TRBV15 to TRBJ2-3; TRBD2 matches at 8 bases. This CDR3 comprises 14 residues. Germline lookup yields CDR1 LNHNV and CDR2 YYDKDF (reference sequence). After removal of 8 bases from V and 1 base from J, the junction contained 5 bases not matched to a gene. The CDR3 protein is CATLWREGTDTQYF. The CDR3, as DNA: TGTGCCACCCTATGGCGGGAGGGCACAGATACGCAGTATTTT.

The V gene is TRBV10-3, the J gene TRBJ1-3; no reliable D call. The CDR3 is 13 residues long. V was trimmed by 10 bases and J by 1 base, leaving 11 bases between them. CDR1 ENHRY and CDR2 SYGVKD come from the germline V gene. The CDR3 DNA follows: TGTGCCACGACCGAAATATCTGGAAACACCATATATTTT. It translates to CATTEISGNTIYF.

V gene TRBV6-6 combines with J gene TRBJ2-1; 7 positions match TRBD2. The trim removed 4 bases at V and 8 bases at J, leaving 14 bases unmatched. This CDR3 region has 16 residues. Germline lookup yields CDR1 MNHNY and CDR2 SVGAGI (reference sequence). DNA for the CDR3: TGTGCCAGCAGTTCCCTCTCCGGGGGAGGGCGCCATGAGCAGTTCTTC. This gives the protein CASSSLSGGGRHEQFF.

The count of this clone is one. The chain combines TRBV14 with TRBJ2-1; no clear D. The germline CDR1 and CDR2 sequences are SGHDN and FVKESK. The V end lost 10 bases, the J end lost 5 bases, and 18 bases lay between the germline ends. This CDR3 has 14 residues. The CDR3 DNA is TGTGCCACCGAAGCCCCGTTTTACGACAATGAGCAGTTCTTC. Translation gives CATEAPFYDNEQFF.

The chain has TRBV29-1 and TRBJ2-1, with a weak D call TRBD1 (5 bases). Deletions cut 7 bases from V and 2 bases from J, with 18 bases between. CDR3 length: 15 residues. The germline V gene encodes CDR1 SQVTM and CDR2 ANQGSEA. CDR3 bases: TGCAGCGCGAAAGGGGCAGGTCGAACCTACAATGAGCAGTTCTTC. This encodes CSAKGAGRTYNEQFF.

V and J are TRBV6-1 and TRBJ1-5; TRBD1 matches at 7 bases. With 3 bases clipped from V and 7 bases from J, the junction kept 9 bases outside the gene matches. Germline-derived CDR1 and CDR2 are MNHNS and SASEGT. CDR3 length equals 15 residues. The CDR3 DNA follows: TGTGCCAGCAGTGAGGCCAGGGGGGCAAGGCAGCCCCAGCATTTT. Translating gives CASSEARGARQPQHF.

V is TRBV6-1 and J is TRBJ2-7; D remains unclear. The CDR3 extends over 13 amino acids. Trimming took 7 bases from V and 2 from J, leaving 12 bases between them. Germline CDR1 is MNHNS and CDR2 is SASEGT. The CDR3 bases are TGTGCCAGCATAGGCTTCTCCACCTACGAGCAGTACTTC. It codes for CASIGFSTYEQYF.

In this sample, this clone turned up once. This chain uses TRBV28 with TRBJ2-6; D remains unclear. Germline V gene sequence: CDR1 MDHEN, CDR2 SYDVKM. Trimming left V 5 bases short and J 0 bases short, with 11 bases between. The CDR3 totals 16 residues. The CDR3 loop reads CASSPRRVSGANVLTF. The DNA of the CDR3 is TGTGCCAGCAGTCCCAGACGGGTCTCTGGGGCCAACGTCCTGACTTTC.

The CDR3, as DNA: TGTGCCTGGAGTAAGGGGACAGGGGACTACGAGCAGTACTTC. Protein: CAWSKGTGDYEQYF. The chain carries TRBV30 and TRBJ2-7, with TRBD1 matching over 10 bases. Germline V gene sequence: CDR1 GTSNPN, CDR2 SVGIG (reference sequence). The CDR3 length is 14 residues. Losses at the gene ends were 2 bases for V and 3 bases for J; bases not matched to a gene: 4.

The chain links TRBV7-8 to TRBJ2-6; D remains unclear. V was trimmed by 10 bases and J by 2 bases, leaving 18 bases between them. Germline V gene sequence: CDR1 SGHVS, CDR2 FQNEAQ. The CDR3 has 16 residues. The CDR3 region is CATLDRSHAGANVLTF. The CDR3 nucleotides read TGTGCCACCTTGGACCGCAGCCACGCTGGGGCCAACGTCCTGACTTTC.

This chain joins TRBV27 and TRBJ1-5, with TRBD1 identical over 7 bases. CDR1 is MNHEY and CDR2 is SMNVEV in the germline V gene (reference sequence). The CDR3 consists of 12 residues. The CDR3 reads CAGQGGNQPQHF. For the CDR3, the DNA is TGTGCAGGGCAGGGGGGAAATCAGCCCCAGCATTTT.

The chain recombines TRBV4-1 with TRBJ1-1; no reliable D call. Trimming removed 0 bases at V and 5 bases at J, with 13 bases between. The CDR3 is 15 amino acids. The germline V gene has CDR1 MGHRA and CDR2 YSYEKL. The CDR3 is CASSQDVGARTEAFF. In DNA, the CDR3 is TGCGCCAGCAGCCAAGATGTGGGAGCACGGACTGAAGCTTTCTTT.

This chain connects TRBV6-1 to TRBJ1-2; D perhaps matches TRBD1 (5 bases). This CDR3 is 14 amino acids long. Per the germline V gene, CDR1 is MNHNS and CDR2 is SASEGT. Trimming cost V 1 base and J 4 bases, with 10 bases left between them. CDR3 DNA sequence: TGTGCCAGCAGTGAAGGGGGGTTAAGCTATGGCTACACCTTC. Protein product: CASSEGGLSYGYTF.

J is TRBJ2-1 and V is TRBV5-1; 12 positions agree with TRBD2. CDR1 SGHRS and CDR2 YFSETQ come from the germline V gene. There are 19 residues in the CDR3. V lost 2 bases and J lost 4; bases outside the gene matches: 13. CDR3: CASSFGPFTSGRPYNEQFF. The CDR3 region has the DNA TGCGCCAGCAGCTTTGGACCCTTTACTAGCGGGAGGCCGTACAATGAGCAGTTCTTC.

The genes are TRBV18 and TRBJ2-2, with a weak D call TRBD2 (6 bases). The CDR3 is 12 amino acids. Trimming cost V 8 bases and J 6 bases, with 10 bases left between them. Germline V lookup: CDR1 KGHSH, CDR2 LQKENI. CDR3 loop: CASLGLAGELFF. The DNA of the CDR3 is TGTGCCAGCCTGGGACTCGCCGGGGAGCTGTTTTTT.

This chain uses TRBV5-4 with TRBJ2-7; D assignment may be TRBD1 or TRBD2 (5 bases each). CDR3 length equals 13 residues. The germline CDR1 and CDR2 sequences are SGHNT and YYREEE (reference sequence). V lost 2 bases, J lost 3 bases, and 9 bases lay in between. The CDR3 sequence is CASSFWGSYEQYF. The CDR3 region has the DNA TGTGCCAGCAGCTTCTGGGGGAGCTACGAGCAGTACTTC.

V gene TRBV28 combines with J gene TRBJ2-5, with a possible D match to TRBD2 (6 bases). Germline V lookup: CDR1 MDHEN, CDR2 SYDVKM. The CDR3 runs to 11 residues. The V end was cut by 2 bases, the J end by 10 bases, with 8 bases between. CDR3 residues: CASSLGRIQYF. In nucleotides, the CDR3 is TGTGCCAGCAGTTTAGGGAGGATCCAGTACTTC.

The table lists this clone with a count of one. The chain has TRBV7-6 and TRBJ2-5; D remains ambiguous. CDR1 is SGHVS and CDR2 is FNYEAQ in the germline V gene. V gave up 3 bases and J gave up 3 bases, with 11 bases separating them. The CDR3 covers 14 residues. The CDR3: CASSLLGKEETQYF. CDR3 in DNA: TGTGCCAGCAGCTTGCTAGGGAAAGAAGAGACCCAGTACTTC.

Note on this clone: Other nucleotide sequences from this sample produce the same CDR3. The chain couples TRBV7-9 to TRBJ1-2; D call uncertain. The CDR3 is made up of 13 amino acids. The germline V gene encodes CDR1 SEHNR and CDR2 FQNEAQ (reference sequence). V was clipped by 0 bases and J by 6 bases, with 8 bases between them. The CDR3 is CASSLAGGDGYTF. In DNA, the CDR3 is TGTGCCAGCAGCTTAGCGGGCGGAGATGGCTACACCTTC.

In its sample, this clone was seen once. This sequence joins TRBV29-1 and TRBJ1-1; D may be TRBD1 (5 bases). Deletions cut 3 bases from V and 0 bases from J, with 8 bases between. Germline values: CDR1 SQVTM, CDR2 ANQGSEA. The CDR3 is made up of 13 amino acids. The CDR3 nucleotides read TGCAGCGTTGATGGCAGGGTGAACACTGAAGCTTTCTTT. This codes for CSVDGRVNTEAFF. Looking up the rest from reference TRBV29-1 and TRBJ1-1 gives the full variable domain: SAVISQKPSRDICQRGTSLTIQCQVDSQVTMMFWYRQQPGQSLTLIATANQGSEATYESGFVIDKFPISRPNLTFSTLTVSNMSPEDSSIYLCSVDGRVNTEAFFGQGTRLTVV.

The chain uses TRBV4-3 and TRBJ1-3; D gene uncertain. This CDR3 has 16 amino acids. Trimming cost V 0 bases and J 0 bases, with 9 bases left between them. Germline V CDR1 and CDR2: LGHNA, YSLEER. For the CDR3, the DNA is TGCGCCAGCAGCCAAGATAGAAGAAGCTCTGGAAACACCATATATTTT. Protein product: CASSQDRRSSGNTIYF.

This sequence joins TRBV28 and TRBJ1-5; 8 bases are a match to TRBD1. Germline CDR1 and CDR2: MDHEN and SYDVKM. The length of the CDR3 is 16 residues. V was pared by 2 bases and J by 5 bases, with 8 bases of the junction left unmatched. CDR3 nucleotide sequence: TGTGCCAGCAGTTTACTTCAGGGGGCTGACGATCAGCCCCAGCATTTT. It specifies CASSLLQGADDQPQHF.

This clone turned up a few times. V and J are TRBV5-6 and TRBJ2-3; the match to TRBD2 covers 8 bases. The CDR3 length is 17 residues. The germline V gene has CDR1 SGHDT and CDR2 YYEEEE. V was pared by 0 bases and J by 4 bases, with 10 bases of the junction left unmatched. CDR3 in amino acids: CASSLDIDGRDSDTQYF. As DNA, the CDR3 is TGTGCCAGCAGCTTGGACATTGACGGGAGGGACTCAGATACGCAGTATTTT.

V gene TRBV7-6 combines with J gene TRBJ1-1; unclear D gene. Deletions cut 4 bases from V and 1 base from J, with 13 bases between. The germline V gene has CDR1 SGHVS and CDR2 FNYEAQ. CDR3 size: 15 residues. The CDR3 region has the DNA TGTGCCAGCAGCTCCATAGAAGTGCCGAACACTGAAGCTTTCTTT. This translates into CASSSIEVPNTEAFF.

The chain couples TRBV28 to TRBJ1-5; 9 nucleotides line up with TRBD1. CDR3 length equals 19 residues. Looked up from germline, CDR1 is MDHEN and CDR2 is SYDVKM. Trimming at V came to 6 bases and at J to 2 bases, leaving 17 bases not matched to a gene. The CDR3 nucleotides are TGTGCCAGCAGAAAAACCCGGGACAGGGTAGATTTCGGCAATCAGCCCCAGCATTTT. Amino acid sequence: CASRKTRDRVDFGNQPQHF.